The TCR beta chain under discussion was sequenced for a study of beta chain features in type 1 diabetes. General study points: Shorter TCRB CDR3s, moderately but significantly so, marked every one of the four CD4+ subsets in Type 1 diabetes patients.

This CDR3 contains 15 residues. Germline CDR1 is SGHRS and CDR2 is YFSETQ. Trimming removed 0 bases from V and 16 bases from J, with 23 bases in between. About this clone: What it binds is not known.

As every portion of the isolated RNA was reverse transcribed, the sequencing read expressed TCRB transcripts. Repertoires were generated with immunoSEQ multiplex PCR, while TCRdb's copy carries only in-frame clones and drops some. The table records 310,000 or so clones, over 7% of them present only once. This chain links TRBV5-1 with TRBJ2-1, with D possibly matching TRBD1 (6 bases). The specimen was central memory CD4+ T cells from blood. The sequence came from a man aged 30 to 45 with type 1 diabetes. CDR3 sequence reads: CASSLAARQGNYPFF. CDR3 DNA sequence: TGCGCCAGCAGCTTGGCCGCTCGGCAGGGGAATTACCCTTTCTTC.